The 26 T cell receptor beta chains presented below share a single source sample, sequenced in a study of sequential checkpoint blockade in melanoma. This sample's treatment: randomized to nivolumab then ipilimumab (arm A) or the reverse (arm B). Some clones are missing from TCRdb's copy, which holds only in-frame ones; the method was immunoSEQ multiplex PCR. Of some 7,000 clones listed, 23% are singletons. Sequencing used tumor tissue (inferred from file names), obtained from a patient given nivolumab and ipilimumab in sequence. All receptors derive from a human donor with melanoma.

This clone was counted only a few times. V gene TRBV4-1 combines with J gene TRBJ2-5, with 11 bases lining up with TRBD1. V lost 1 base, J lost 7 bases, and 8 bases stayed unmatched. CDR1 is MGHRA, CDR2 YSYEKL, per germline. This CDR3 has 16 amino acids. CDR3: CASSQGVGQGAVTQYF. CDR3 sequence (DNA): TGCGCCAGCAGCCAAGGGGTAGGACAGGGGGCCGTGACCCAGTACTTC.

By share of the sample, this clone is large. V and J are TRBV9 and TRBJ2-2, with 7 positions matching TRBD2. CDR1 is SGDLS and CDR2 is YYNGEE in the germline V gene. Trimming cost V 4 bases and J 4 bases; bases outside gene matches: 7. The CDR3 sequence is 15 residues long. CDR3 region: CASSIEGGSTGELFF. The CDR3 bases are TGTGCCAGCAGCATAGAGGGAGGGAGCACCGGGGAGCTGTTTTTT. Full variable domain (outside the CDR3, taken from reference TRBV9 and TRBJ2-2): DSGVTQTPKHLITATGQRVTLRCSPRSGDLSVYWYQQSLDQGLQFLIQYYNGEERAKGNILERFSAQQFPDLHSELNLSSLELGDSALYFCASSIEGGSTGELFFGEGSRLTVL.

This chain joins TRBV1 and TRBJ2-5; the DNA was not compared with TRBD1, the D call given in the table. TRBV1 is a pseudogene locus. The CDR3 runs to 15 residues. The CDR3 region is CASSQDDRGLETQYF. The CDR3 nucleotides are TGCGCCAGCAGCCAAGACGACAGGGGGTTAGAGACCCAGTACTTC.

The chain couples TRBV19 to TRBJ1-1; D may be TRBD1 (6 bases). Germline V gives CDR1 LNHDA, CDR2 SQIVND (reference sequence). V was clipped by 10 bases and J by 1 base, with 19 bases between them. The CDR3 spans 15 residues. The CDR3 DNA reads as TGTGCCACCCCTAATGCGGCAGGGGCGAACACTGAAGCTTTCTTT. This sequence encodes CATPNAAGANTEAFF.

CDR3 residues: CASSSLSGNTIYF. The CDR3 region has the DNA TGTGCCAGCAGCTCCCTGTCCGGAAACACCATATATTTT. This chain connects TRBV9 to TRBJ1-3; D is uncertain. This CDR3 is built from 13 residues. The germline V and J ends were trimmed by 4 bases and 4 bases, with 9 bases remaining between them. CDR1 is SGDLS and CDR2 is YYNGEE in the germline V gene.

CDR3 sequence reads: CASSQVVSGNTIYF. The CDR3 nucleotides read TGCGCCAGCAGCCAAGTAGTCTCTGGAAACACCATATATTTT. The chain has TRBV1 and TRBJ1-3. TRBV1 is reported as a pseudogene. The CDR3 length is 14 residues.

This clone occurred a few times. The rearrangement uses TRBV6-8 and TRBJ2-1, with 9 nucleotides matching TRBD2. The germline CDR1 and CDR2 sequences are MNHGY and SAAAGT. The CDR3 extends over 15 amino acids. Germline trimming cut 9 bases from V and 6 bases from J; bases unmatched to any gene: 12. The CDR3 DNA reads TGTGCCAGTTTTCCTAGCGGGGAGGGACCCAATGAGCAGTTCTTC. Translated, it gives CASFPSGEGPNEQFF.

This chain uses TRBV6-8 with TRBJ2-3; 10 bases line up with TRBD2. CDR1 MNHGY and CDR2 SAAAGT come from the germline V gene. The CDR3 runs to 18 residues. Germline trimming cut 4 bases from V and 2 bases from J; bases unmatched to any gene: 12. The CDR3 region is CASSSHDLAGEYTDTQYF. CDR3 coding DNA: TGTGCCAGCAGTTCCCACGATCTAGCGGGAGAATACACAGATACGCAGTATTTT.

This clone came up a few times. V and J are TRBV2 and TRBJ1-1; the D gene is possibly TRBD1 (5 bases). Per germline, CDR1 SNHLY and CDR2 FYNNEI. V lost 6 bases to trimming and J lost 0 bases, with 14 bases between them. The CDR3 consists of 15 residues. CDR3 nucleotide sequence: TGTGCCAGCAGCGGGGGTCATCGGGTGAACACTGAAGCTTTCTTT. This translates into CASSGGHRVNTEAFF.

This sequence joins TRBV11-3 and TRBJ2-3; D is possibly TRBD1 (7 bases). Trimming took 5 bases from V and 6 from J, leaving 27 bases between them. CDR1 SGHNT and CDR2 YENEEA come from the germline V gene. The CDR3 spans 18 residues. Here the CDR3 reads CASSRERVNRGFIDTQYF. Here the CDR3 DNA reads TGTGCCAGCAGCCGGGAGAGGGTTAACAGGGGATTCATTGATACGCAGTATTTT.

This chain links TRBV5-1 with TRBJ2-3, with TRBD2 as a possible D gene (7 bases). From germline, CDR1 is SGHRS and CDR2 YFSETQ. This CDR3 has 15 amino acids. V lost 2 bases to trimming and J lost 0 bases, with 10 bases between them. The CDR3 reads CASSFGGPSTDTQYF. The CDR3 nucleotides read TGCGCCAGCAGCTTCGGGGGGCCAAGCACAGATACGCAGTATTTT.

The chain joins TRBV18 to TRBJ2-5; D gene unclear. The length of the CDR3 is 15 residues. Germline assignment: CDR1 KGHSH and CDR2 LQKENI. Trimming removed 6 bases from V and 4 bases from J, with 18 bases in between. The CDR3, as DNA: TGTGCCAGCTCTGCACCTTCAGGATGGGTAGAGACCCAGTACTTC. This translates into CASSAPSGWVETQYF.

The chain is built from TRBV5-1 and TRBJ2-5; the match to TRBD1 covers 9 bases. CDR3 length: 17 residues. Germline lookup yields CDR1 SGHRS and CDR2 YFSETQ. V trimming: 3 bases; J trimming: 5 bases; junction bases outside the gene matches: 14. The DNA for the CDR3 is TGCGCCAGCAGCTCGCTCACAGGGGGCTCCGCGGTGGAGACCCAGTACTTC. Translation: CASSSLTGGSAVETQYF.

The CDR3, as DNA: TGTGCCAGCAGCGCGAGCCGGGACTTAGATACAGATACGCAGTATTTT. Translation: CASSASRDLDTDTQYF. The gene calls are TRBV9 and TRBJ2-3, with a possible D match to TRBD2 (6 bases). CDR3 length: 16 amino acids. V lost 3 bases, J lost 3 bases, and 17 bases lay in between. The germline V gene encodes CDR1 SGDLS and CDR2 YYNGEE.

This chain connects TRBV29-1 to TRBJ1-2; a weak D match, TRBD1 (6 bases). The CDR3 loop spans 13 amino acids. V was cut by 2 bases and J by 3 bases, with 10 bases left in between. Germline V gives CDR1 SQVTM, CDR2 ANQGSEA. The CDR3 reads CSVEPDSHYGYTF. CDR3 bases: TGCAGCGTTGAACCGGACAGCCACTATGGCTACACCTTC.

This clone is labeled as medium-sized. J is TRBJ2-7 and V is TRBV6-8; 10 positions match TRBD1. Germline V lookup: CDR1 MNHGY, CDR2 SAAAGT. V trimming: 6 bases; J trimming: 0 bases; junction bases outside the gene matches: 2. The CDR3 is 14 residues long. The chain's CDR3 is CASRGTGASYEQYV. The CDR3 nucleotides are TGTGCCAGCAGGGGGACAGGGGCCTCCTACGAGCAGTACGTC.

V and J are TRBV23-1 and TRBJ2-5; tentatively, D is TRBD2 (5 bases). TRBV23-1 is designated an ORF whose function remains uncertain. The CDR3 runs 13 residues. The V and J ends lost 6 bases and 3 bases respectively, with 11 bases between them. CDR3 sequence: CASSPDSEETQYF. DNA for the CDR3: TGCGCCAGCAGCCCGGACTCCGAAGAGACCCAGTACTTC.

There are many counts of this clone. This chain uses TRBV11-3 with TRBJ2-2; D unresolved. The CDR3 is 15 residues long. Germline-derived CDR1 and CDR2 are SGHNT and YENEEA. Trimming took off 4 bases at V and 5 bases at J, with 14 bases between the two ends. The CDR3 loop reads CASSSWGRRTGELFF. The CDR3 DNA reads TGTGCCAGCAGCTCCTGGGGTCGGCGAACCGGGGAGCTGTTTTTT.

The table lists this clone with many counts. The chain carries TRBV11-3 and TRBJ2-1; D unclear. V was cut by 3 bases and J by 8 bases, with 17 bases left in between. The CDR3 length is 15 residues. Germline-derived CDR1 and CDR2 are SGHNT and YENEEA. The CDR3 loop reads CASSLASLSRDEQFF. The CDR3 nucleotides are TGTGCCAGCAGCTTGGCTAGTCTCAGTCGTGATGAGCAGTTCTTC. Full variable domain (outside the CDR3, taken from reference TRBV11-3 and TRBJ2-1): EAGVVQSPRYKIIEKKQPVAFWCNPISGHNTLYWYLQNLGQGPELLIRYENEEAVDDSQLPKDRFSAERLKGVDSTLKIQPAELGDSAVYLCASSLASLSRDEQFFGPGTRLTVL.

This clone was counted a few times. The CDR3 DNA sequence: TGTGCCATCAGTGAAGGGGGCTATGGTGATGAGCAGTTCTTC. Its translation is CAISEGGYGDEQFF. The chain links TRBV10-3 to TRBJ2-1, with 7 bases fitting TRBD1. V dropped 3 bases and J dropped 8; count of bases not matched to a gene: 7. CDR1 ENHRY and CDR2 SYGVKD come from the germline V gene. This CDR3 spans 14 amino acids.

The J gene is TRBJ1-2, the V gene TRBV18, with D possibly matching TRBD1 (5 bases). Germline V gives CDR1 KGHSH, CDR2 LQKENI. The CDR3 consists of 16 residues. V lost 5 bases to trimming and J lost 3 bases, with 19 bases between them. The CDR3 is CASSVTLPGTDYGYTF. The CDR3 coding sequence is TGTGCCAGCTCAGTCACACTCCCCGGGACGGACTATGGCTACACCTTC.

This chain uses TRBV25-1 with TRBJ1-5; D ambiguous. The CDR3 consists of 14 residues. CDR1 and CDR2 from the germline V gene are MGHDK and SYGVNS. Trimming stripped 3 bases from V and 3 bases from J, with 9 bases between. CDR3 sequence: CASSDSSFNQPQHF. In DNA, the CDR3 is TGTGCCAGCAGTGATTCCAGTTTCAATCAGCCCCAGCATTTT.

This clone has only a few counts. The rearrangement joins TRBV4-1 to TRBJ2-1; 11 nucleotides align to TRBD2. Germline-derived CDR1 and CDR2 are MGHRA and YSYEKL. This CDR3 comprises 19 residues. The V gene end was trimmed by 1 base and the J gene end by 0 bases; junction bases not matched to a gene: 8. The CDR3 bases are TGCGCCAGCAGCCAAGTACTAGCGGGAGTTTTGAGCTCCTACAATGAGCAGTTCTTC. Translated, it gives CASSQVLAGVLSSYNEQFF.

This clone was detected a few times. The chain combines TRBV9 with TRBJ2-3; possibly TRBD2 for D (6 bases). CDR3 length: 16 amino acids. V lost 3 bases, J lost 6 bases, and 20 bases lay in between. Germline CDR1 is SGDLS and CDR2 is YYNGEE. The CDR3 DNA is TGTGCCAGCAGCGCCCGCGGACTCGCAACTAGCGATACGCAGTATTTT. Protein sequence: CASSARGLATSDTQYF.

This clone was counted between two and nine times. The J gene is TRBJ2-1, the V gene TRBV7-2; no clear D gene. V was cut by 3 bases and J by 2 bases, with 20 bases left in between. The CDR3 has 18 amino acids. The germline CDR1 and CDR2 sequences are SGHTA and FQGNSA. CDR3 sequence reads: CASSLLVQERKPYNEQFF. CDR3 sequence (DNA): TGTGCCAGCAGCTTGCTGGTTCAGGAGCGTAAACCCTACAATGAGCAGTTCTTC.

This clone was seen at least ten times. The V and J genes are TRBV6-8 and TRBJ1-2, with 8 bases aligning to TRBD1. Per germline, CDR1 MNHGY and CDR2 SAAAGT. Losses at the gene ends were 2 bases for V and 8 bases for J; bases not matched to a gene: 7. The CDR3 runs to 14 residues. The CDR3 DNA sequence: TGTGCCAGCAGTTACCCCCGGACAGGGAACGGCTACACCTTC. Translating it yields CASSYPRTGNGYTF.